This record concerns one T cell receptor beta chain sequence. Its matching antigen is unknown. This sample was included in a study of cytomegalovirus exposure and HLA in healthy donors. General study results and limits: A reported reduction in N-insertions relative to the roughly 700-donor mean was seen in an Asian-associated ancestry cluster in a later analysis. In a later analysis, parvovirus B19, influenza, CMV and Epstein-Barr virus appeared linked to several top co-occurrence clusters. Sequencing had likely introduced a cluster of highly shared sequence variants as an artifact.

Germline V gene sequence: CDR1 SGHRS, CDR2 YFSETQ. Germline trimming cut 5 bases from V and 3 bases from J; bases unmatched to any gene: 16. The CDR3 sequence is 19 residues long. This PCR relied on a set of 60 Vbeta primers and 13 Jbeta primers. Method: immunoSEQ multiplex PCR; TCRdb's copy keeps in-frame clones and lacks some. Counted here are approximately 150,000 clones, over 60% occurring once; the ten biggest clones make up 6.3%. V and J are TRBV5-1 and TRBJ1-4; 10 bases fit TRBD1. The clonotype comes from a man aged 35-49 years in good health and CMV-seropositive. Sequencing input: PBMCs. CDR3: CASRSARGQGRRANEKLFF. CDR3 DNA sequence: TGCGCCAGCAGATCGGCGCGGGGACAGGGGCGTCGGGCTAATGAAAAACTGTTTTTT.